A selection of T cell receptor beta chains follows, all from one sample in a study of blood T cell repertoires in COVID-19. Sequencing was performed with immunoSEQ multiplex PCR; in TCRdb, only in-frame clones are kept and a portion is missing. The sample carries roughly 130,000 clones, around three quarters recorded once. Sequenced sample: peripheral blood. The receptor source for this set is a man aged 50-60 years with acute or convalescent COVID-19. Both conserved end residues are part of each CDR3. D genes are given only for firm matches. Clone size is given for some rows only: seen once, a few or many times, or a class if the clone is expanded.

J gene: TRBJ1-5
V gene: TRBV2
clone size: .
D gene: .
CDR3 protein: CASFTGNSNQPQHF
CDR3 DNA: TGTGCCAGCTTCACAGGGAATAGCAATCAGCCCCAGCATTTT

J gene: TRBJ2-1
V gene: TRBV15
clone size: .
D gene: TRBD1
CDR3 protein: CATSRDFGQGVYNEQFF
CDR3 DNA: TGTGCCACCAGCAGAGATTTTGGACAGGGGGTATACAATGAGCAGTTCTTC

J gene: TRBJ1-2
V gene: TRBV7-8
clone size: .
D gene: .
CDR3 protein: CASSSRGGGYTF
CDR3 DNA: TGTGCCAGCAGCTCCCGCGGAGGTGGCTACACCTTC

J gene: TRBJ2-5
V gene: TRBV7-3
clone size: .
D gene: .
CDR3 protein: CASSLFAGEETQYF
CDR3 DNA: TGTGCCAGCAGCTTATTCGCAGGGGAAGAGACCCAGTACTTC

J gene: TRBJ1-1
V gene: TRBV11-3
clone size: .
D gene: TRBD1
CDR3 protein: CASSSGQGANEAFF
CDR3 DNA: TGTGCCAGCAGCTCCGGACAGGGGGCGAATGAAGCTTTCTTT

J gene: TRBJ1-5
V gene: TRBV2
clone size: .
D gene: .
CDR3 protein: CASRKSLEGNQPQHF
CDR3 DNA: TGTGCCAGCAGGAAGTCACTGGAGGGCAATCAGCCCCAGCATTTT

J gene: TRBJ1-2
V gene: TRBV6-1
clone size: .
D gene: .
CDR3 protein: CASSDSLSYTF
CDR3 DNA: TGTGCCAGCAGTGACAGTTTGAGCTACACCTTC

J gene: TRBJ1-1
V gene: TRBV30
clone size: .
D gene: .
CDR3 protein: CACQTVANTEAFF
CDR3 DNA: TGTGCCTGCCAAACGGTCGCGAACACTGAAGCTTTCTTT

J gene: TRBJ2-1
V gene: TRBV10-2
clone size: .
D gene: TRBD2
CDR3 protein: CASNQRGGQGNEQFF
CDR3 DNA: TGCGCCAGCAATCAGCGGGGGGGCCAGGGGAATGAGCAGTTCTTC

J gene: TRBJ1-2
V gene: TRBV12-3/TRBV12-4
clone size: once
D gene: .
CDR3 protein: CASSSAANYGYTF
CDR3 DNA: TGTGCCAGCAGTTCCGCGGCTAACTATGGCTACACCTTC

J gene: TRBJ1-5
V gene: TRBV7-2
clone size: .
D gene: .
CDR3 protein: CASSFWGGSNQPQHF
CDR3 DNA: TGTGCCAGCAGCTTTTGGGGAGGGAGCAATCAGCCCCAGCATTTT

J gene: TRBJ2-3
V gene: TRBV6-5
clone size: .
D gene: TRBD1
CDR3 protein: CASSRYRGGTDTQYF
CDR3 DNA: TGTGCCAGCAGTAGATACAGGGGGGGCACAGATACGCAGTATTTT

J gene: TRBJ2-1
V gene: TRBV19
clone size: .
D gene: .
CDR3 protein: CASSINSGELGEQFF
CDR3 DNA: TGTGCCAGTAGTATAAATTCCGGGGAACTTGGGGAGCAGTTCTTC

J gene: TRBJ1-2
V gene: TRBV7-5
clone size: .
D gene: .
CDR3 protein: CARSLVQRPSQCGGYTF
CDR3 DNA: TGTGCCAGAAGCTTAGTACAGAGGCCCTCCCAATGCGGGGGCTACACCTTC

J gene: TRBJ2-3
V gene: TRBV9
clone size: .
D gene: .
CDR3 protein: CASSVEGGTDTQYF
CDR3 DNA: TGTGCCAGCAGCGTAGAGGGGGGCACAGATACGCAGTATTTT

J gene: TRBJ1-4
V gene: TRBV5-1
clone size: few
D gene: .
CDR3 protein: CASSLTGGTNEKLFF
CDR3 DNA: TGCGCCAGCAGTCTGACGGGAGGAACTAATGAAAAACTGTTTTTT

J gene: TRBJ2-1
V gene: TRBV10-3
clone size: .
D gene: TRBD1
CDR3 protein: CAIRLRDSKSNEQFF
CDR3 DNA: TGTGCCATCAGGCTCCGGGACAGCAAATCCAATGAGCAGTTCTTC

J gene: TRBJ2-2
V gene: TRBV19
clone size: .
D gene: .
CDR3 protein: CASTSQGGTGELFF
CDR3 DNA: TGTGCCAGTACTTCCCAGGGTGGCACCGGGGAGCTGTTTTTT

J gene: TRBJ1-2
V gene: TRBV6-5
clone size: few
D gene: .
CDR3 protein: CASQPGLNYGYTF
CDR3 DNA: TGTGCCAGCCAACCGGGACTCAACTATGGCTACACCTTC

J gene: TRBJ1-1
V gene: TRBV5-1
clone size: .
D gene: .
CDR3 protein: CASSSTQGDTEAFF
CDR3 DNA: TGCGCCAGCAGCTCTACCCAAGGAGACACTGAAGCTTTCTTT

J gene: TRBJ2-2
V gene: TRBV2
clone size: .
D gene: TRBD1
CDR3 protein: CASRADRGLGGELFF
CDR3 DNA: TGTGCCAGCAGGGCGGACAGGGGGCTTGGCGGGGAGCTGTTTTTT

J gene: TRBJ2-2
V gene: TRBV27
clone size: .
D gene: TRBD1
CDR3 protein: CASSRDSRTGELFF
CDR3 DNA: TGTGCCAGCAGTAGGGACAGCCGAACCGGGGAGCTGTTTTTT

J gene: TRBJ2-3
V gene: TRBV11-3
clone size: .
D gene: TRBD1
CDR3 protein: CASSLGDRVRGPDTQYF
CDR3 DNA: TGTGCCAGCAGCTTAGGAGACAGGGTACGGGGTCCAGATACGCAGTATTTT

J gene: TRBJ1-2
V gene: TRBV5-1
clone size: .
D gene: .
CDR3 protein: CASSPEGLGGYGYTF
CDR3 DNA: TGCGCCAGCAGCCCCGAGGGCCTAGGGGGATATGGCTACACCTTC